Listed below are T cell receptor beta chains from one sample, sequenced in a study of blood T cell repertoires in COVID-19. Sequenced by immunoSEQ multiplex PCR; TCRdb stores in-frame clones only, minus some. Found here are about 170,000 clones, around 80% of them singletons; the top ten hold roughly 15%. Specimen: PBMCs or T cells enriched from blood (not recorded which). The receptors come from a man between 45 and 60 years old who had recovered from COVID-19. The CDR3 runs from the conserved cysteine through the conserved F or W. The D gene is left open where the match is weak.

j_call d_call cdr3_length v_call cdr3_aa
TRBJ1-2 . 15 TRBV4-1 CASSQDPRGEYGYTF
TRBJ1-6 . 17 TRBV25-1 CASSAVNRRPYNSPLHF
TRBJ2-7 TRBD2 16 TRBV11-2 CASSLEAGGATYEQYF
TRBJ1-6 TRBD1 15 TRBV7-9 CASSLGGTVNSPLHF
TRBJ1-3 . 15 TRBV2 CASRMTSSSGNTIYF
TRBJ2-1 TRBD1 14 TRBV6-5 CANKGQGSYNEQFF
TRBJ2-5 TRBD1 14 TRBV5-1 CASMGTGGRETQYF
TRBJ2-3 TRBD2 15 TRBV2 CASKGTSGLVDTQYF
TRBJ1-1 . 14 TRBV6-5 CASSSRGRSTEAFF
TRBJ1-4 . 15 TRBV18 CASSGGVATNEKLFF
TRBJ2-7 TRBD1 15 TRBV19 CASSILGQGPDEQYF
TRBJ1-1 . 15 TRBV5-5 CASSLDSNANTEAFF
TRBJ2-7 . 16 TRBV28 CASSLNLAVLSYEQYF
TRBJ1-1 . 13 TRBV27 CASSSPLMAEAFF
TRBJ1-1 . 16 TRBV19 CASSIVGHEGNTEAFF
TRBJ2-5 . 16 TRBV7-5 CVRSLSCPGNQETQYF